The 27 T cell receptor beta chains below all came from one sample that was sequenced in a study of CD8+ T cells in alopecia areata. After isolation, RNA underwent reverse transcription to generate cDNA as the sequencing template. Clones were sequenced by immunoSEQ multiplex PCR, and TCRdb holds only the in-frame ones, with some missing. The data contain about 100,000 clones, over 55% of them seen just once; the ten biggest clones take up roughly 25%. Source material: NKG2D-low CD8+ T cells sorted from blood. The receptor source for this set is a human donor with alopecia areata.

The chain couples TRBV28 to TRBJ2-3; D gene ambiguous. V was trimmed by 7 bases and J by 1 base, leaving 6 bases between them. The V gene's germline CDR1 is MDHEN and CDR2 SYDVKM. The CDR3 extends over 12 amino acids. In DNA, the CDR3 is TGTGCCAGCAAAAGGGGCACAGATACGCAGTATTTT. This translates into CASKRGTDTQYF.

The chain links TRBV2 to TRBJ1-1, with D possibly TRBD1 on 5 matching bases. Germline loops: CDR1 SNHLY, CDR2 FYNNEI. V was clipped by 8 bases and J by 6 bases, with 19 bases between them. This CDR3 is 14 amino acids long. The CDR3 is CASALPRVQPEAFF. The CDR3 bases are TGTGCCAGCGCGCTACCCAGGGTGCAGCCTGAAGCTTTCTTT.

The chain joins TRBV27 to TRBJ2-7; D assignment may be TRBD1 or TRBD2 (5 bases each). The ends were cut back, 3 bases at V and 0 bases at J, with 15 bases in the middle. CDR3 length: 16 amino acids. Germline-derived CDR1 and CDR2 are MNHEY and SMNVEV (reference sequence). CDR3 in amino acids: CASSFGAPPNSYEQYF. In DNA, the CDR3 is TGTGCCAGCAGTTTCGGGGCCCCTCCCAACTCCTACGAGCAGTACTTC.

V usage is TRBV5-6 and J usage is TRBJ2-7; a weak D match, TRBD1 (6 bases). V gave up 5 bases and J gave up 2 bases, with 11 bases separating them. In germline, CDR1 is SGHDT, CDR2 YYEEEE. The CDR3 covers 13 residues. The CDR3 here is CASSHRVPYEQYF. The CDR3 DNA follows: TGTGCCAGCAGTCACAGGGTCCCCTACGAGCAGTACTTC.

This clone turned up a few times. This chain joins TRBV19 and TRBJ2-1; perhaps D is TRBD1 or TRBD2 (6 bases each). The CDR3 covers 13 residues. The germline V gene has CDR1 LNHDA and CDR2 SQIVND (reference sequence). V dropped 1 base and J dropped 10 bases, with 11 bases sitting between them. As DNA, the CDR3 is TGTGCCAGTAGTATAGGAGGGGGGCAAGAGCAGTTCTTC. Encoded protein: CASSIGGGQEQFF.

The rearrangement joins TRBV2 to TRBJ2-7, with TRBD2 matching over 7 bases. CDR3 length: 13 amino acids. V dropped 5 bases and J dropped 4; count of bases not matched to a gene: 5. The germline CDR1 and CDR2 sequences are SNHLY and FYNNEI. DNA for the CDR3: TGTGCCAGCAGTCGGCGCGGGAGTTACGAGCAGTACTTC. It codes for CASSRRGSYEQYF.

The chain is built from TRBV7-2 and TRBJ2-1; no clear D. This CDR3 is 14 amino acids long. Trimming cost V 5 bases and J 7 bases, with 15 bases left between them. The germline gives CDR1 SGHTA, CDR2 FQGNSA. CDR3 in amino acids: CASSPSVLSNEQFF. The DNA for the CDR3 is TGTGCCAGCAGCCCATCAGTATTGTCGAATGAGCAGTTCTTC.

The chain recombines TRBV4-2 with TRBJ2-1; 10 bases map to TRBD2. The CDR3 has 17 amino acids. Germline-derived CDR1 and CDR2 are LGHNA and YNFKEQ. Germline trimming cut 0 bases from V and 6 bases from J; bases unmatched to any gene: 8. For the CDR3, the DNA is TGTGCCAGCAGCCAAGACGGCCTAGCGGGAGTCTCCAATGAGCAGTTCTTC. This sequence encodes CASSQDGLAGVSNEQFF.

The V call is TRBV7-9, the J call TRBJ2-2; possibly TRBD2 for D (6 bases). Germline CDR1 SEHNR, CDR2 FQNEAQ (reference sequence). This CDR3 region has 14 residues. Trimming left V 7 bases short and J 5 bases short, with 14 bases between. The CDR3 nucleotides are TGTGCCAGCACCGGGGGAGATTCAACCGGGGAGCTGTTTTTT. Encoded protein: CASTGGDSTGELFF.

J is TRBJ2-7 and V is TRBV28; perhaps TRBD1 as D (5 bases). Trimming removed 2 bases at V and 3 bases at J, with 5 bases between. Germline-derived CDR1 and CDR2 are MDHEN and SYDVKM. The CDR3 extends over 12 amino acids. The CDR3 reads CASSLGHYEQYF. CDR3 sequence (DNA): TGTGCCAGCAGTTTAGGACACTACGAGCAGTACTTC.

The chain uses TRBV7-8 and TRBJ1-1; 7 nucleotides align to TRBD1. The trim removed 2 bases at V and 1 base at J, leaving 4 bases unmatched. The length of the CDR3 is 15 residues. Germline CDR1 and CDR2: SGHVS and FQNEAQ. The CDR3 loop is CASSLYGTANTEAFF. CDR3 bases: TGTGCCAGCAGCTTATATGGGACAGCGAACACTGAAGCTTTCTTT.

The chain joins TRBV6-5 to TRBJ2-7, with 11 bases matching TRBD1. Germline V lookup: CDR1 MNHEY, CDR2 SVGAGI. The CDR3 totals 14 residues. The junction had 4 bases not matched to a gene; V was cut back by 5 bases and J by 4 bases. The CDR3 DNA sequence: TGTGCCAGCAGTCCGGGACAGGGGGAATACGAGCAGTACTTC. Protein sequence: CASSPGQGEYEQYF.

The chain has TRBV11-2 and TRBJ2-7, with TRBD2 as a possible D gene (5 bases). The germline V gene encodes CDR1 SGHAT and CDR2 FQNNGV. Trimming took 0 bases from V and 3 from J, leaving 9 bases between them. This CDR3 region has 14 residues. For the CDR3, the DNA is TGTGCCAGCAGCTTAGACAGAGGGCTCTACGAGCAGTACTTC. This translates into CASSLDRGLYEQYF.

This clone was recorded only once. This rearrangement joins TRBV6-5 to TRBJ1-5; 9 positions match TRBD1. The CDR3 covers 15 residues. Germline V gives CDR1 MNHEY, CDR2 SVGAGI. J gave up 1 base and V 4 bases, and 2 bases lay outside the gene matches. CDR3 sequence (DNA): TGTGCCAGCAGTTCCGGGACAGGGAGCAATCAGCCCCAGCATTTT. Translated: CASSSGTGSNQPQHF.

This clone was counted only a few times. V and J are TRBV27 and TRBJ2-1; 11 nucleotides line up with TRBD2. This CDR3 contains 16 residues. Trimming took 5 bases from V and 5 from J; bases not matched to a gene: 8. CDR1 and CDR2 from the germline V gene are MNHEY and SMNVEV (reference sequence). As DNA, the CDR3 is TGTGCCAGCAGTCCCCTGACTAGCGGGATAGACAATGAGCAGTTCTTC. It specifies CASSPLTSGIDNEQFF.

This clone has a handful of counts. The chain links TRBV2 to TRBJ2-1, with 7 positions matching TRBD2. The CDR3 totals 11 residues. The V gene's germline CDR1 is SNHLY and CDR2 FYNNEI. Trimming removed 5 bases from V and 9 bases from J; junction bases left unmatched: 1. Here the CDR3 DNA reads TGTGCCAGCAGTCGACTAGCTGAGCAGTTCTTC. The encoded protein is CASSRLAEQFF.

The chain combines TRBV29-1 with TRBJ2-1; 13 positions agree with TRBD2. There are 15 residues in the CDR3. Germline lookup yields CDR1 SQVTM and CDR2 ANQGSEA. V lost 1 base to trimming and J lost 8 bases; unmatched junction nucleotides: 5. The CDR3 protein is CSVEGGTSGDYEQFF. The CDR3 DNA reads as TGCAGCGTTGAAGGGGGGACTAGCGGGGATTATGAGCAGTTCTTC.

The V gene is TRBV27, the J gene TRBJ1-2; 7 bases match TRBD1. J gave up 6 bases and V 5 bases, and 12 bases lay outside the gene matches. CDR1 is MNHEY, CDR2 SMNVEV, per germline (reference sequence). There are 15 residues in the CDR3. The CDR3: CASSDLGQTENGYTF. The CDR3 DNA sequence: TGTGCCAGCAGTGACCTGGGACAGACTGAAAATGGCTACACCTTC.

This clone was seen just once. This chain links TRBV7-8 with TRBJ2-7, with D maybe TRBD2 (5 bases). The CDR3 has 12 amino acids. From germline, CDR1 is SGHVS and CDR2 FQNEAQ. Between the trimmed V and J ends, which lost 3 bases and 6 bases, there was a span of 9 bases. This CDR3 is CASSFLASEQYF. As DNA, the CDR3 is TGTGCCAGCAGCTTCCTAGCTTCCGAGCAGTACTTC.

The chain carries TRBV4-1 and TRBJ2-7; 13 bases match TRBD2. Germline assignment: CDR1 MGHRA and CDR2 YSYEKL. There are 14 residues in the CDR3. V trimming: 4 bases; J trimming: 5 bases; junction bases outside the gene matches: 2. For the CDR3, the DNA is TGCGCCAGCAGCCGAGGACTAGCGGGAGACGAGCAGTACTTC. Its protein is CASSRGLAGDEQYF.

The chain joins TRBV12-5 to TRBJ2-2; 14 bases align to TRBD2. Trimming took 6 bases from V and 0 from J; bases not matched to a gene: 12. This CDR3 contains 20 residues. Germline CDR1 is LGHNT and CDR2 is FRNRAP. Here the CDR3 reads CASGSEGLAGVVSNTGELFF. For the CDR3, the DNA is TGTGCTAGTGGAAGCGAGGGACTAGCGGGAGTAGTGTCGAACACCGGGGAGCTGTTTTTT.

The chain links TRBV6-1 to TRBJ2-7; D not resolved. The CDR3 is 11 amino acids. Germline V lookup: CDR1 MNHNS, CDR2 SASEGT. Trimming took 5 bases from V and 3 from J, leaving 5 bases between them. Here the CDR3 DNA reads TGTGCCAGCAGTAGGTTCTACGAGCAGTACTTC. Its protein is CASSRFYEQYF.

The chain's CDR3 is CASTRTEATNEKLFF. Here the CDR3 DNA reads TGTGCCAGCACAAGGACGGAAGCAACTAATGAAAAACTGTTTTTT. This chain connects TRBV2 to TRBJ1-4; D call uncertain. Germline values: CDR1 SNHLY, CDR2 FYNNEI. Trimming removed 7 bases at V and 0 bases at J, with 12 bases between. CDR3 length: 15 residues.

The V and J genes are TRBV28 and TRBJ2-2, with 12 bases fitting TRBD2. This CDR3 comprises 17 residues. Per germline, CDR1 MDHEN and CDR2 SYDVKM. The V segment lost 8 bases and the J segment 5 bases; nucleotides outside the gene matches: 12. CDR3 in amino acids: CASGTLAGGPATGELFF. The CDR3 region has the DNA TGTGCCAGCGGAACTCTAGCGGGAGGGCCGGCGACCGGGGAGCTGTTTTTT.

This clone was counted a single time. The chain couples TRBV1 to TRBJ2-7; the table calls TRBD2, which could not be checked here. TRBV1 is listed as a pseudogene. CDR3 length: 15 residues. The CDR3 sequence is CTSSQPGDRVYEQYF. The CDR3 region has the DNA TGCACCAGCAGCCAGCCGGGAGACAGAGTCTACGAGCAGTACTTC.

The chain is built from TRBV18 and TRBJ2-1; 9 bases match TRBD2. The ends lost 2 bases at V and 2 bases at J; junction bases unmatched: 10. The germline CDR1 and CDR2 sequences are KGHSH and LQKENI. The CDR3 is 18 amino acids. The DNA of the CDR3 is TGTGCCAGCTCACCATTCCCTGATAGCGGGAGCGCCTACAATGAGCAGTTCTTC. Protein product: CASSPFPDSGSAYNEQFF.

The chain uses TRBV6-5 and TRBJ2-1; tentatively, D is TRBD2 (5 bases). The CDR3 is 13 amino acids. Trimming shortened V by 0 bases and J by 9 bases, and 9 bases separated the two germline ends. The germline V gene has CDR1 MNHEY and CDR2 SVGAGI. The CDR3 DNA reads TGTGCCAGCAGTTACTCCGGGGATGGTGAGCAGTTCTTC. Its translation is CASSYSGDGEQFF.